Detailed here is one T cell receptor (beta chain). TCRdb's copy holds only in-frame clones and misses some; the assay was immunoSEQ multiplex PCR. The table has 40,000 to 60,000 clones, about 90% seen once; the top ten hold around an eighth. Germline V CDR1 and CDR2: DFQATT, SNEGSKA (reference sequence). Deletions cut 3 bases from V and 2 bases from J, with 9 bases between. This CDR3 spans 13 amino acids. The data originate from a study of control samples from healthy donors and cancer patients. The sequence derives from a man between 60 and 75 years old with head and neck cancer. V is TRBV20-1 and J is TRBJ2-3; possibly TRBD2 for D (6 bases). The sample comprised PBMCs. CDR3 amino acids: CSASWEATDTQYF. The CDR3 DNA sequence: TGCAGTGCTAGTTGGGAGGCCACAGATACGCAGTATTTT.